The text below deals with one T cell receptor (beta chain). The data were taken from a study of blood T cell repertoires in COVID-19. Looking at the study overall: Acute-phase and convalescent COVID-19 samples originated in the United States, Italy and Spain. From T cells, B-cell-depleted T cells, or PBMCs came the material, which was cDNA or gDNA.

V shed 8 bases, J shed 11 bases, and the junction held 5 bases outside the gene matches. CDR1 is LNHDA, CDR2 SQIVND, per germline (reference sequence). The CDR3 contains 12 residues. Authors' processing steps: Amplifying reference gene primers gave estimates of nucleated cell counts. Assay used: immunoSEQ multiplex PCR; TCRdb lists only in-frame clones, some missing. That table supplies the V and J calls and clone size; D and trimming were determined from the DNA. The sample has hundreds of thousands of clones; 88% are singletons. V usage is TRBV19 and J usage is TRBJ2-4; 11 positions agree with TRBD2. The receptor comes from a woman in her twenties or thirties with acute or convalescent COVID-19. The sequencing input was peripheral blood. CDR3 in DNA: TGTGCCAGTGCCGGACTAGCGGGTCTTCAGTACTTC. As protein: CASAGLAGLQYF.